Presented here are 20 T cell receptor beta chains from one specimen sequenced in a study of response to subunit inactivated influenza vaccine. TCRdb re-derived calls from the RT-PCR reads in MiXCR, one entry per CDR3 protein. The data contain about 520,000 distinct CDR3 sequences, 25% of them seen just once; the ten biggest clones take up 1.9%. The specimen comprised CD4+ T cells sorted from PBMCs, sampled about 5 days after vaccination. Receptors originate from a man aged 45-60 years who received an inactivated influenza vaccine.

This clonotype occurred a few times. The chain has TRBV28 and TRBJ2-3; D tentatively fits TRBD1 or TRBD2 (5 bases each). CDR3 length equals 11 residues. Looked up from germline, CDR1 is MDHEN and CDR2 is SYDVKM. V was trimmed by 6 bases and J by 11 bases, leaving 12 bases between them. The CDR3 here is CASRGPGKQYF. CDR3 DNA sequence: TGTGCCAGCAGGGGGCCCGGGAAGCAGTATTTT. The whole variable domain, remainder taken from reference TRBV28 and TRBJ2-3, is DVKVTQSSRYLVKRTGEKVFLECVQDMDHENMFWYRQDPGLGLRLIYFSYDVKMKEKGDIPEGYSVSREKKERFSLILESASTNQTSMYLCASRGPGKQYFGPGTRLTVL.

The CDR3 protein is CASSLVTGWSYEQYF. CDR3 nucleotides: TGTGCCAGCAGTTTAGTGACAGGGTGGTCCTACGAGCAGTACTTC. The rearrangement uses TRBV28 and TRBJ2-7; 7 positions match TRBD1. This CDR3 has 15 residues. With V trimmed by 2 bases and J by 1 base, 5 bases remained unmatched. Germline V gene data show CDR1 as MDHEN and CDR2 as SYDVKM.

The chain recombines TRBV5-1 with TRBJ1-2; D is unclear. The CDR3 sequence is 13 residues long. In germline, CDR1 is SGHRS, CDR2 YFSETQ. Deletions cut 3 bases from V and 4 bases from J, with 10 bases between. The CDR3 DNA sequence: TGCGCCAGCAGCTCAACGGGGATCTATGGCTACACCTTC. It is translated as CASSSTGIYGYTF.

V and J are TRBV4-3 and TRBJ2-3; 7 bases align to TRBD2. CDR1 is LGHNA and CDR2 is YSLEER in the germline V gene. The CDR3 has 17 residues. Trimming removed 0 bases from V and 6 bases from J; junction bases left unmatched: 12. The CDR3 DNA is TGCGCCAGCAGCCAAGATTGGCTAGCGGCCGCCGGGGATACGCAGTATTTT. It specifies CASSQDWLAAAGDTQYF.

The rearrangement joins TRBV7-9 to TRBJ1-2; D is unclear. Trimming took 5 bases from V and 3 from J, leaving 4 bases between them. This CDR3 spans 11 amino acids. Germline lookup yields CDR1 SEHNR and CDR2 FQNEAQ (reference sequence). The CDR3 DNA sequence: TGTGCCAGCAGCCGCCACTATGGCTACACCTTC. It encodes CASSRHYGYTF.

The sample holds many counts of this clonotype. This chain joins TRBV7-8 and TRBJ2-3, with D uncertain. CDR1 and CDR2 (germline): SGHVS, FQNEAQ. There are 15 residues in the CDR3. Deletions cut 1 base from V and 0 bases from J, with 8 bases between. The chain's CDR3 is CASSLEGWSTDTQYF. CDR3 nucleotides: TGTGCCAGCAGCTTAGAGGGCTGGAGCACAGATACGCAGTATTTT.

This clonotype was detected many times. This chain connects TRBV5-1 to TRBJ1-6; possibly TRBD1 for D (6 bases). Germline lookup yields CDR1 SGHRS and CDR2 YFSETQ. Trimming took 1 base from V and 5 from J, leaving 7 bases between them. This CDR3 has 14 residues. CDR3 sequence (DNA): TGCGCCAGCAGCTTGCAGGGGCATAATTCACCCCTCCACTTT. Protein product: CASSLQGHNSPLHF.

This clonotype has just a few counts. The rearrangement uses TRBV3-1 and TRBJ1-1, with 8 bases lining up with TRBD1. CDR1 and CDR2 from the germline V gene are LGHDT and YNNKEL (reference sequence). V shed 5 bases, J shed 4 bases, and the junction held 6 bases outside the gene matches. The CDR3 contains 14 residues. In DNA form, the CDR3 reads TGTGCCAGCAGCTACGGACAGGGAACCACTGAAGCTTTCTTT. Amino acids: CASSYGQGTTEAFF.

This rearrangement joins TRBV15 to TRBJ1-1, with a possible D match to TRBD1 (6 bases). Germline lookup yields CDR1 LNHNV and CDR2 YYDKDF (reference sequence). The CDR3 runs 15 residues. The V end was cut by 3 bases, the J end by 0 bases, with 11 bases between. The CDR3 loop is CATSSERTVNTEAFF. DNA of the CDR3: TGTGCCACCAGCAGTGAGAGGACAGTGAACACTGAAGCTTTCTTT.

This clonotype was observed a few times. The rearrangement links TRBV12-3 or TRBV12-4 to TRBJ1-1, with D unresolved. The V and J ends lost 7 bases and 6 bases respectively, with 15 bases between them. The length of the CDR3 is 13 residues. The CDR3 sequence: CASTPSSFSEAFF. Here the CDR3 DNA reads TGTGCCAGCACCCCCTCCTCATTCTCTGAAGCTTTCTTT.

A few counts support this clonotype. The chain couples TRBV5-6 to TRBJ2-2; 8 bases are a match to TRBD1. The CDR3 covers 16 residues. Trimming at V came to 4 bases and at J to 3 bases, leaving 8 bases not matched to a gene. In germline, CDR1 is SGHDT, CDR2 YYEEEE. The CDR3, as DNA: TGTGCCAGCAGCCCCAGGTCAGGGGGCTACACCGGGGAGCTGTTTTTT. Its protein product is CASSPRSGGYTGELFF.

In DNA, the CDR3 is TGTGCCAGCAGCGTAGCTACCACAGTCACAGATACGCAGTATTTT. Protein product: CASSVATTVTDTQYF. The J gene is TRBJ2-3, the V gene TRBV9, with D unclear. The CDR3 is 15 residues long. V was shortened by 0 bases and J by 2 bases, with 10 bases between the two germline ends. Looked up from germline, CDR1 is SGDLS and CDR2 is YYNGEE.

The genes are TRBV6-1 and TRBJ2-5; possibly TRBD2 for D (7 bases). The CDR3 covers 16 residues. V lost 6 bases and J 3 bases, leaving 20 bases between the germline ends. CDR1 is MNHNS and CDR2 is SASEGT in the germline V gene. The CDR3 region is CASSRGGGQREETQYF. The CDR3 DNA sequence: TGTGCCAGCAGCCGAGGGGGAGGGCAACGTGAAGAGACCCAGTACTTC.

The J gene is TRBJ2-5, the V gene TRBV20-1, with D possibly TRBD2 on 5 matching bases. Germline values: CDR1 DFQATT, CDR2 SNEGSKA (reference sequence). This CDR3 region has 13 residues. V lost 6 bases, J lost 5 bases, and 16 bases lay in between. The CDR3 DNA reads TGCAGTGCGCAACGGACTTCCCGGGAGACCCAGTACTTC. It codes for CSAQRTSRETQYF.

The chain combines TRBV7-2 with TRBJ2-5, with 8 bases fitting TRBD1. The V segment lost 0 bases and the J segment 2 bases; nucleotides outside the gene matches: 5. The germline V gene encodes CDR1 SGHTA and CDR2 FQGNSA. The CDR3 length is 16 residues. The CDR3 protein is CASSLASTGGQETQYF. In DNA, the CDR3 is TGTGCCAGCAGCTTAGCCTCAACAGGGGGGCAAGAGACCCAGTACTTC.

In its sample, this clonotype was seen once. This chain's CDR3 is CASSDSAGGFTDTQYF. The CDR3 DNA follows: TGTGCCAGCAGCGATTCTGCAGGGGGGTTCACAGATACGCAGTATTTT. The chain combines TRBV25-1 with TRBJ2-3; perhaps TRBD1 as D (7 bases). Trimming cost V 6 bases and J 2 bases, with 18 bases left between them. CDR3 length equals 16 residues. Looked up from germline, CDR1 is MGHDK and CDR2 is SYGVNS.

The rearrangement links TRBV12-3 or TRBV12-4 to TRBJ1-2, with D possibly matching TRBD1 (5 bases). The ends were cut back, 5 bases at V and 3 bases at J, with 16 bases in the middle. There are 15 residues in the CDR3. CDR3 DNA sequence: TGTGCCAGCAGTGTACCGGGACGGAGACACTATGGCTACACCTTC. It yields the protein CASSVPGRRHYGYTF.

This clonotype has just a few counts. The chain recombines TRBV7-2 with TRBJ2-7; 7 nucleotides line up with TRBD2. J was trimmed by 5 bases and V by 2 bases; bases with no gene match: 9. Germline CDR1 is SGHTA and CDR2 is FQGNSA. The CDR3 has 15 residues. In DNA form, the CDR3 reads TGTGCCAGCAGCTTATCTGGGGGGAGGGTGGACGAGCAGTACTTC. Protein product: CASSLSGGRVDEQYF.

This clonotype turned up a few times. The chain has TRBV29-1 and TRBJ1-1, with 8 bases aligning to TRBD1. This CDR3 region has 14 residues. Germline-derived CDR1 and CDR2 are SQVTM and ANQGSEA. Unmatched junction bases numbered 7, after V lost 2 bases and J lost 5 bases. The CDR3 DNA sequence: TGCAGCGTTGAATTCCCAGGGGGCTGGACTGAAGCTTTCTTT. Translation: CSVEFPGGWTEAFF. The whole variable domain, remainder taken from reference TRBV29-1 and TRBJ1-1, is SAVISQKPSRDICQRGTSLTIQCQVDSQVTMMFWYRQQPGQSLTLIATANQGSEATYESGFVIDKFPISRPNLTFSTLTVSNMSPEDSSIYLCSVEFPGGWTEAFFGQGTRLTVV.

The gene calls are TRBV7-2 and TRBJ2-7; no clear D gene. Germline values: CDR1 SGHTA, CDR2 FQGNSA. The length of the CDR3 is 15 residues. V dropped 1 base and J dropped 0 bases, with 10 bases sitting between them. The CDR3 reads CASSLVPDNSYEQYF. The CDR3 nucleotides read TGTGCCAGCAGCTTAGTACCAGACAACTCCTACGAGCAGTACTTC. Using reference TRBV7-2 and TRBJ2-7 for the parts outside the CDR3, the full variable domain is GAGVSQSPSNKVTEKGKDVELRCDPISGHTALYWYRQSLGQGLEFLIYFQGNSAPDKSGLPSDRFSAERTGGSVSTLTIQRTQQEDSAVYLCASSLVPDNSYEQYFGPGTRLTVT.